The 30 T cell receptor beta chains listed next were all sequenced from one sample in a study of blood T cell repertoires in COVID-19. TCRdb keeps only in-frame clones here, not all; method: immunoSEQ multiplex PCR. Among roughly 110,000 clones, 86% were seen once, and the ten largest hold 4.5%. The material sequenced was peripheral blood. The receptors here all came from a man between 40 and 49 years old with acute or convalescent COVID-19.

The V gene is TRBV9, the J gene TRBJ2-2; D gene ambiguous. V lost 0 bases, J lost 2 bases, and 11 bases lay in between. Looked up from germline, CDR1 is SGDLS and CDR2 is YYNGEE. This CDR3 has 16 residues. Here the CDR3 reads CASSVGSSANTGELFF. In DNA, the CDR3 is TGTGCCAGCAGCGTAGGTAGCTCGGCCAACACCGGGGAGCTGTTTTTT.

DNA for the CDR3: TGTGCCTGGGTGGGACAGATTTACACAGATACGCAGTATTTT. Its protein product is CAWVGQIYTDTQYF. This sequence joins TRBV30 and TRBJ2-3; 7 bases align to TRBD1. The CDR3 runs to 14 residues. The V gene's germline CDR1 is GTSNPN and CDR2 SVGIG (reference sequence). J lost 2 bases, V lost 5 bases, and 7 bases had no gene match.

V is TRBV27 and J is TRBJ2-7, with TRBD2 matching 7 bases. The CDR3 consists of 17 residues. The junction had 13 bases not matched to a gene; V was cut back by 3 bases and J by 2 bases. CDR1 MNHEY and CDR2 SMNVEV come from the germline V gene (reference sequence). CDR3 bases: TGTGCCAGCAGTTTTCGGAGACTAGCCAATCTTACCTACGAGCAGTACTTC. This codes for CASSFRRLANLTYEQYF.

The V gene is TRBV18, the J gene TRBJ1-2, with no clear D. V lost 1 base, J lost 6 bases, and 18 bases lay in between. CDR1 and CDR2 (germline): KGHSH, LQKENI. CDR3 length: 16 amino acids. The CDR3 region has the DNA TGTGCCAGCTCACCACTCGTGGGGAGCGCGTATGATGGCTACACCTTC. Translated, it gives CASSPLVGSAYDGYTF.

The gene calls are TRBV29-1 and TRBJ1-2; D unclear. Germline CDR1 reads SQVTM; CDR2 reads ANQGSEA. V gave up 1 base and J gave up 7 bases, with 7 bases separating them. This CDR3 is 11 amino acids long. CDR3 nucleotide sequence: TGCAGCGTTGAAGTTGGAGGTGGCTACACCTTC. It specifies CSVEVGGGYTF. Together with reference TRBV29-1 and TRBJ1-2, the CDR3 gives the full variable domain: SAVISQKPSRDICQRGTSLTIQCQVDSQVTMMFWYRQQPGQSLTLIATANQGSEATYESGFVIDKFPISRPNLTFSTLTVSNMSPEDSSIYLCSVEVGGGYTFGSGTRLTVV.

The chain uses TRBV6-2 or TRBV6-3 and TRBJ1-5; D gene ambiguous. Trimming shortened V by 2 bases and J by 5 bases, and 13 bases separated the two germline ends. The germline CDR1 and CDR2 sequences are MNHEY and SVGEGT. The CDR3 length is 15 residues. CDR3 region: CASSYRVNSYQPQHF. CDR3 nucleotides: TGTGCCAGCAGTTACAGAGTTAACAGTTATCAGCCCCAGCATTTT.

There are a few counts of this clone. V is TRBV10-2 and J is TRBJ2-3; 11 bases align to TRBD1. CDR3 length: 14 amino acids. Germline V CDR1 and CDR2: WSHSY, SAAADI. V was pared by 10 bases and J by 5 bases, with 8 bases of the junction left unmatched. The CDR3 sequence is CATYRTGGRDTQYF. The CDR3, as DNA: TGCGCCACCTATCGGACAGGGGGCCGAGATACGCAGTATTTT.

The chain couples TRBV19 to TRBJ1-5; D is undetermined. Germline V gene lookup returns CDR1 LNHDA and CDR2 SQIVND (reference sequence). There are 13 residues in the CDR3. V was shortened by 5 bases and J by 6 bases, with 11 bases between the two germline ends. The CDR3 bases are TGTGCCAGTAGTGCGGGGAAAGGTCAGCCCCAGCATTTT. It encodes CASSAGKGQPQHF.

This chain uses TRBV9 with TRBJ2-4; 7 nucleotides line up with TRBD2. The CDR3 length is 16 residues. J lost 2 bases, V lost 0 bases, and 5 bases had no gene match. In germline, CDR1 is SGDLS, CDR2 YYNGEE. The CDR3 sequence: CASSVAGGGSKNIQYF. The CDR3 bases are TGTGCCAGCAGCGTAGCGGGAGGAGGGTCCAAAAACATTCAGTACTTC.

The genes are TRBV4-1 and TRBJ1-6; tentative D call: TRBD1 (6 bases). This CDR3 comprises 20 residues. From germline, CDR1 is MGHRA and CDR2 YSYEKL. V was cut by 0 bases and J by 0 bases, with 18 bases left in between. The CDR3 reads CASSQDGARGHSSYNSPLHF. The CDR3 nucleotides read TGCGCCAGCAGCCAAGATGGGGCCAGGGGCCACAGCTCCTATAATTCACCCCTCCACTTT.

The chain carries TRBV7-2 and TRBJ1-6; 7 bases are a match to TRBD1. The CDR3 loop spans 11 amino acids. The J segment lost 15 bases and the V segment lost 5 bases, leaving 4 bases of the junction unmatched. Germline-derived CDR1 and CDR2 are SGHTA and FQGNSA. The DNA of the CDR3 is TGTGCCAGCAGCAGTACAGGGGTCCTCCACTTT. Translating gives CASSSTGVLHF.

The rearrangement uses TRBV5-1 and TRBJ1-2; D is possibly TRBD1 (6 bases). The CDR3 totals 15 residues. The germline V gene has CDR1 SGHRS and CDR2 YFSETQ. Trimming cost V 0 bases and J 0 bases, with 9 bases left between them. CDR3 bases: TGCGCCAGCAGCTTGGAAGGGGGAGCTAACTATGGCTACACCTTC. This translates into CASSLEGGANYGYTF.

The rearrangement joins TRBV2 to TRBJ1-2; D is perhaps TRBD1 (5 bases). V was cut by 3 bases and J by 4 bases, with 18 bases left in between. Germline V gene lookup returns CDR1 SNHLY and CDR2 FYNNEI. The CDR3 is 16 residues long. The CDR3 region is CASSDDRDSFSYGYTF. The CDR3 DNA sequence: TGTGCCAGCAGTGACGACCGGGACTCCTTTTCCTATGGCTACACCTTC.

The V and J genes are TRBV19 and TRBJ2-3, with D possibly matching TRBD1 (5 bases). The CDR3 totals 13 residues. CDR1 and CDR2 (germline): LNHDA, SQIVND (reference sequence). V gave up 8 bases and J gave up 3 bases, with 12 bases separating them. CDR3 residues: CASADQGTDTQYF. The CDR3 nucleotides read TGTGCCAGTGCGGACCAGGGAACAGATACGCAGTATTTT. Using reference TRBV19 and TRBJ2-3 for the parts outside the CDR3, the full variable domain is DGGITQSPKYLFRKEGQNVTLSCEQNLNHDAMYWYRQDPGQGLRLIYYSQIVNDFQKGDIAEGYSVSREKKESFPLTVTSAQKNPTAFYLCASADQGTDTQYFGPGTRLTVL.

The chain employs TRBV11-3 and TRBJ2-1; 11 bases match TRBD2. Unmatched junction bases numbered 6, after V lost 2 bases and J lost 6 bases. Germline CDR1 is SGHNT and CDR2 is YENEEA. The CDR3 extends over 16 amino acids. CDR3 protein: CASSLRVAGGPNEQFF. CDR3 DNA sequence: TGTGCCAGCAGCTTAAGGGTAGCGGGAGGGCCCAATGAGCAGTTCTTC.

This chain joins TRBV5-1 and TRBJ2-1, with 9 bases identical to TRBD2. The CDR3 has 18 amino acids. Germline V gene lookup returns CDR1 SGHRS and CDR2 YFSETQ. The V segment lost 0 bases and the J segment 2 bases; nucleotides outside the gene matches: 9. CDR3 amino acids: CASSLAGPVAGAYNEQFF. In nucleotides, the CDR3 is TGCGCCAGCAGCTTGGCCGGCCCCGTAGCGGGGGCCTACAATGAGCAGTTCTTC.

V gene TRBV30 combines with J gene TRBJ1-3, with D unclear. The CDR3 is made up of 15 amino acids. Deletions cut 0 bases from V and 3 bases from J, with 12 bases between. CDR1 is GTSNPN and CDR2 is SVGIG in the germline V gene (reference sequence). The CDR3 spells CAWSVAGDHGNTIYF. The DNA of the CDR3 is TGTGCCTGGAGTGTTGCAGGCGATCATGGAAACACCATATATTTT.

In regard to this clone: One end of the junction fails to match germline, which may point to a read error. The CDR3 DNA is TGTGCTAGCAGCTTACGGCTAGCGGGGGCCCACCAAGAGACCCAGTACTTC. This sequence encodes CASSLRLAGAHQETQYF. V is TRBV7-7 and J is TRBJ2-5; 10 positions match TRBD2. Germline assignment: CDR1 SSHAT and CDR2 FNYEAQ (reference sequence). The CDR3 spans 17 residues.

The rearrangement joins TRBV3-1 (or the pseudogene TRBV3-2) to TRBJ1-2; a possible D gene is TRBD1 (6 bases). Trimming took 0 bases from V and 6 from J, leaving 17 bases between them. This CDR3 is built from 16 residues. The V gene's germline CDR1 is LGHDT and CDR2 YNNKEL (reference sequence). This chain's CDR3 is CASSQDGGGGRNGYTF. The DNA for the CDR3 is TGTGCCAGCAGCCAAGATGGGGGAGGGGGGAGGAATGGCTACACCTTC.

The V gene is TRBV12-5, the J gene TRBJ2-1; 14 nucleotides align to TRBD2. Germline CDR1 LGHNT, CDR2 FRNRAP. V lost 6 bases to trimming and J lost 3 bases; unmatched junction nucleotides: 1. The CDR3 totals 15 residues. DNA for the CDR3: TGTGCTAGTGGAGGGACTAGCGGGAGCTACAATGAGCAGTTCTTC. Translated: CASGGTSGSYNEQFF.

This rearrangement joins TRBV6-2 or TRBV6-3 to TRBJ1-2; D is perhaps TRBD1 (5 bases). The V and J ends lost 0 bases and 3 bases respectively, with 8 bases between them. The CDR3 is 14 amino acids. The V gene's germline CDR1 is MNHEY and CDR2 SVGEGT. The chain's CDR3 is CASSYSRVDYGYTF. CDR3 DNA sequence: TGTGCCAGCAGTTACTCCAGGGTGGACTATGGCTACACCTTC.

The genes are TRBV5-8 and TRBJ1-5; TRBD1 matches 7 bases. V lost 6 bases to trimming and J lost 3 bases; unmatched junction nucleotides: 9. Germline-derived CDR1 and CDR2 are SGHTS and YDEGEE. This CDR3 spans 15 amino acids. The CDR3 bases are TGTGCCAGCACCAGACAGGGTACGGTCAATCAGCCCCAGCATTTT. Amino acids: CASTRQGTVNQPQHF.

V and J are TRBV10-3 and TRBJ2-6; D unclear. V was cut by 3 bases and J by 0 bases, with 3 bases left in between. Germline V lookup: CDR1 ENHRY, CDR2 SYGVKD. The CDR3 has 14 amino acids. The CDR3 loop is CAISDSSGANVLTF. For the CDR3, the DNA is TGTGCCATCAGTGACAGCTCTGGGGCCAACGTCCTGACTTTC.

This clone was detected once. The rearrangement links TRBV3-1 (or the pseudogene TRBV3-2) to TRBJ2-5; unclear D gene. This CDR3 has 13 amino acids. V shed 1 base and J shed 4 bases, with 7 bases lying between them. CDR1 is LGHDT and CDR2 is YNNKEL in the germline V gene (reference sequence). In DNA form, the CDR3 reads TGTGCCAGCAGCCAAGGCCTATCAGAGACCCAGTACTTC. Its translation is CASSQGLSETQYF.

This chain links TRBV14 with TRBJ1-4, with 7 bases fitting TRBD1. Germline V gives CDR1 SGHDN, CDR2 FVKESK. This CDR3 is built from 15 residues. V was clipped by 1 base and J by 7 bases; unmatched bases: 6. CDR3 sequence (DNA): TGTGCCAGCAGCCAAGGGGGCGGGACAGCTGAAAAACTGTTTTTT. This codes for CASSQGGGTAEKLFF.

This clone showed up just once. The rearrangement links TRBV5-6 to TRBJ1-1; D uncertain. Germline lookup yields CDR1 SGHDT and CDR2 YYEEEE. The CDR3 runs 14 residues. Trimming shortened V by 4 bases and J by 0 bases, and 10 bases separated the two germline ends. CDR3 sequence (DNA): TGTGCCAGCAGCGGACTAAGAATGAACACTGAAGCTTTCTTT. It translates to CASSGLRMNTEAFF.

The V call is TRBV18, the J call TRBJ2-5; D unclear. CDR1 and CDR2 (germline): KGHSH, LQKENI. Trimming left V 4 bases short and J 5 bases short, with 14 bases between. This CDR3 region has 14 residues. DNA for the CDR3: TGTGCCAGCTCACGTACAGAAGTAGACGAGACCCAGTACTTC. Translation gives CASSRTEVDETQYF. The full variable domain, rest sourced from reference TRBV18 and TRBJ2-5, is NAGVMQNPRHLVRRRGQEARLRCSPMKGHSHVYWYRQLPEEGLKFMVYLQKENIIDESGMPKERFSAEFPKEGPSILRIQQVVRGDSAAYFCASSRTEVDETQYFGPGTRLLVL.

CDR3: CASRRDLGADYEQYF. As DNA, the CDR3 is TGTGCCAGCAGGCGGGACCTTGGGGCCGACTACGAGCAGTACTTC. The J gene is TRBJ2-7, the V gene TRBV5-4, with D tentatively TRBD2 (6 bases). V lost 5 bases, J lost 3 bases, and 18 bases lay in between. The V gene's germline CDR1 is SGHNT and CDR2 YYREEE (reference sequence). CDR3 length equals 15 residues.

V gene TRBV15 combines with J gene TRBJ1-1; TRBD1 matches 12 bases. V lost 1 base to trimming and J lost 1 base; unmatched junction nucleotides: 10. Germline V lookup: CDR1 LNHNV, CDR2 YYDKDF (reference sequence). The CDR3 totals 19 residues. CDR3 loop: CATSRARGTGGARNTEAFF. The DNA of the CDR3 is TGTGCCACCAGCAGAGCCAGAGGGACAGGGGGCGCAAGGAACACTGAAGCTTTCTTT.

This chain uses TRBV6-5 with TRBJ2-2; 9 bases line up with TRBD1. The V and J ends lost 8 bases and 4 bases, in that order; junction bases with no gene match: 5. The CDR3 extends over 14 amino acids. CDR1 is MNHEY, CDR2 SVGAGI, per germline. The CDR3 loop reads CASGDRDLTGELFF. As DNA, the CDR3 is TGTGCCAGCGGGGACAGGGACCTCACCGGGGAGCTGTTTTTT.